A single sample is the source of the 10 T cell receptor beta chains below, sequenced in a study of T cell responses to AZD1222 COVID-19 vaccine. TCRdb keeps only in-frame clones here, not all; method: immunoSEQ multiplex PCR. Of about 220,000 clones in the sample, roughly 91% were seen once. This specimen was peripheral blood, taken on day 0 of MenACWY control vaccination. The receptors derive from an adult in good health.

V usage is TRBV18 and J usage is TRBJ1-4, with TRBD1 as a possible D gene (6 bases). The length of the CDR3 is 15 residues. Per germline, CDR1 KGHSH and CDR2 LQKENI. V dropped 4 bases and J dropped 5 bases, with 14 bases sitting between them. The CDR3 DNA sequence: TGTGCCAGCTCACTCTTACCGGGGACAAATGAAAAACTGTTTTTT. Its translation is CASSLLPGTNEKLFF.

V usage is TRBV3-1 (or the pseudogene TRBV3-2) and J usage is TRBJ2-3; D is undetermined. V was trimmed by 1 base and J by 5 bases, leaving 16 bases between them. The CDR3 consists of 16 residues. CDR1 and CDR2 (germline): LGHDT, YNNKEL (reference sequence). The CDR3 is CASSQVETNYGDTQYF. CDR3 in DNA: TGTGCCAGCAGCCAAGTTGAGACCAATTACGGAGATACGCAGTATTTT.

V gene TRBV5-1 combines with J gene TRBJ2-5, with a tentative D call TRBD1 (6 bases). Deletions cut 5 bases from V and 5 bases from J, with 16 bases between. The germline V gene has CDR1 SGHRS and CDR2 YFSETQ. This CDR3 region has 14 residues. DNA of the CDR3: TGCGCCAGCAGGACAACAGGGAAGGGGGAGACCCAGTACTTC. Amino acid sequence: CASRTTGKGETQYF.

The chain uses TRBV10-2 and TRBJ2-1; 13 bases align to TRBD2. The junction had 8 bases not matched to a gene; V was cut back by 6 bases and J by 0 bases. This CDR3 spans 18 amino acids. Germline V gene lookup returns CDR1 WSHSY and CDR2 SAAADI. The CDR3 sequence is CASRAGTSGVNSYNEQFF. CDR3 DNA sequence: TGCGCCAGCAGGGCCGGGACTAGCGGGGTTAACTCCTACAATGAGCAGTTCTTC.

The rearrangement uses TRBV5-4 and TRBJ1-2, with 7 bases aligning to TRBD1. V lost 5 bases and J lost 2; bases outside the gene matches: 9. The germline CDR1 and CDR2 sequences are SGHNT and YYREEE (reference sequence). The CDR3 sequence is 15 residues long. The CDR3: CASRTGQEGNYGYTF. Written as DNA, the CDR3 is TGTGCCAGCAGAACCGGACAGGAGGGAAACTATGGCTACACCTTC.

This clone has just one count. The V gene is TRBV11-3, the J gene TRBJ1-3, with 7 bases identical to TRBD1. The CDR3 has 15 amino acids. Trimming removed 5 bases from V and 0 bases from J; junction bases left unmatched: 4. CDR1 is SGHNT, CDR2 YENEEA, per germline. CDR3 coding DNA: TGTGCCAGCAGCCCTGGACAGGCCTCTGGAAACACCATATATTTT. Protein: CASSPGQASGNTIYF.

V usage is TRBV19 and J usage is TRBJ2-6; D possibly corresponds to TRBD1 (6 bases). V lost 5 bases to trimming and J lost 1 base, with 21 bases between them. The V gene's germline CDR1 is LNHDA and CDR2 SQIVND (reference sequence). CDR3 size: 19 residues. In DNA form, the CDR3 reads TGTGCCAGTAGTGTTAAATTGACAGGAGTTTCTTCTGGGGCCAACGTCCTGACTTTC. Translation gives CASSVKLTGVSSGANVLTF.

The chain couples TRBV4-2 to TRBJ1-2; D is undetermined. In germline, CDR1 is LGHNA, CDR2 YNFKEQ. The CDR3 runs to 15 residues. The germline V and J ends were trimmed by 0 bases and 5 bases, with 13 bases remaining between them. CDR3: CASSQDPSSQYGYTF. The CDR3 DNA follows: TGTGCCAGCAGCCAAGATCCCAGCAGCCAGTATGGCTACACCTTC.

In its sample, this clone was seen once. This chain connects TRBV30 to TRBJ1-1; 8 nucleotides align to TRBD1. The CDR3 contains 13 residues. Unmatched junction bases numbered 1, after V lost 2 bases and J lost 2 bases. CDR1 is GTSNPN and CDR2 is SVGIG in the germline V gene (reference sequence). Written as DNA, the CDR3 is TGTGCCTGGAGTCAGGGGGCTAACACTGAAGCTTTCTTT. It translates to CAWSQGANTEAFF.

The CDR3 region is CASSIDEYSNQPQHF. DNA of the CDR3: TGTGCCAGTAGTATAGATGAGTATAGCAATCAGCCCCAGCATTTT. The genes are TRBV19 and TRBJ1-5, with D unclear. Deletions cut 0 bases from V and 0 bases from J, with 6 bases between. Per germline, CDR1 LNHDA and CDR2 SQIVND (reference sequence). There are 15 residues in the CDR3.